The rows below give T cell receptor beta chains drawn from one sample of a study of cytomegalovirus exposure and HLA in healthy donors. Profiling relied on immunoSEQ multiplex PCR, and the TCRdb table lists in-frame clones only, not all of them. The data contain about 180,000 clones, about 85% of them seen just once; the ten biggest clones take up 1%. The sequenced sample consisted of PBMCs. These receptors originate from a boy between 2 and 10 years old in good health and CMV-seronegative. The CDR3 runs from the conserved cysteine through the conserved F or W. A D gene is named only where the DNA matches it firmly. Clone size, where shown, is once, few, many, or a class for clones that have expanded.

V gene	D gene	CDR3 length	J gene	clone size	CDR3 DNA	CDR3 protein
TRBV15	TRBD1	17	TRBJ1-3	NA	TGTGCCACCAGCAGAGGACAGGGGGTTTACTCTGGAAACACCATATATTTT	CATSRGQGVYSGNTIYF
TRBV6-5	TRBD1	14	TRBJ2-7	few	TGTGCCAGCAGCCCCGGACAGGGGGGATACGAGCAGTACTTC	CASSPGQGGYEQYF
TRBV11-2	TRBD1	12	TRBJ2-7	once	TGTGCCAGCAGCTTGGGACAGTACGAGCAGTACTTC	CASSLGQYEQYF
TRBV18	NA	12	TRBJ2-1	NA	TGTGCCAGCTCATACAAATACAATGAGCAGTTCTTC	CASSYKYNEQFF
TRBV5-8	NA	12	TRBJ1-6	NA	TGTGCCAGCAGACGGGACAAAGGACCCCTCCACTTT	CASRRDKGPLHF
TRBV25-1	NA	13	TRBJ2-5	NA	TGTGCCAGCAGACAAAGCGCAAAAGAGACCCAGTACTTC	CASRQSAKETQYF
TRBV30	TRBD1	14	TRBJ1-4	once	TGTGCCTGGAGTCAGGGGGACCACGGTGAAAAACTGTTTTTT	CAWSQGDHGEKLFF
TRBV11-2	NA	11	TRBJ1-1	NA	TGTGCCAGCAGCACAATTATAGAAGCTTTCTTT	CASSTIIEAFF
TRBV10-2	TRBD2	12	TRBJ2-7	NA	TGCGCCACTAGGGCGGGAGACTACGAGCAGTACTTC	CATRAGDYEQYF
TRBV30	TRBD2	15	TRBJ2-2	once	TGTGCCTGGAGTGTGGCGGGAGGGGGGGCCGGGGAGCTGTTTTTT	CAWSVAGGGAGELFF
TRBV28	NA	16	TRBJ1-5	NA	TGTGCCAGCAGCACCTACGAGGACAGCCTCAATCAGCCCCAGCATTTT	CASSTYEDSLNQPQHF
TRBV30	NA	12	TRBJ2-1	NA	TGTGCCTGGAGTGCTACAACAGGGAGCACGGTCTTC	CAWSATTGSTVF
TRBV2	NA	15	TRBJ1-5	NA	TGTGCCAGCAGAGAGCCGGGACTGGGAAATCAGCCCCAGCATTTT	CASREPGLGNQPQHF
TRBV25-1	TRBD1	14	TRBJ2-4	NA	TGTGCCAGCAGTGAGGGGACAGGCTCCAACATTCAGTACTTC	CASSEGTGSNIQYF
TRBV5-1	TRBD1	15	TRBJ2-1	NA	TGCGCCAGCAGCTGGGACAGCGGCTCCTACAATGAGCAGTTCTTC	CASSWDSGSYNEQFF
TRBV30	NA	15	TRBJ2-3	NA	TGTGCCTGGAGTGAAGACGCGGGCCCCACAGATACGCAGTATTTT	CAWSEDAGPTDTQYF
TRBV5-1	NA	13	TRBJ1-1	NA	TGCGCCAGCAGCTTGGCCCCAGGGACTGAAGCTTTCTTT	CASSLAPGTEAFF
TRBV6-1	NA	16	TRBJ2-6	NA	TGTGCCAGCAGTGACAAGGGGGTCTCTGGGGCCAACGTCCTGACTTTC	CASSDKGVSGANVLTF
TRBV13	NA	15	TRBJ2-1	NA	TGTGCCAGCAGCTTTATCCGGGGTTTCTACAATGAGCAGTTCTTC	CASSFIRGFYNEQFF
TRBV19	NA	14	TRBJ2-7	NA	TGTGCCAGTAGTATAGGTAGAGGGAGGATCGAGCAGTACTTC	CASSIGRGRIEQYF
TRBV7-9	TRBD1	15	TRBJ2-7	NA	TGTGCCAGCAGCTTAGGGCAGGGGGCCGGCTACGAGCAGTACTTC	CASSLGQGAGYEQYF
TRBV19	NA	15	TRBJ2-5	once	TGTGCCAGTAGTAGTCGAATAAGCCAGGGGGAGACCCAGTACTTC	CASSSRISQGETQYF
TRBV19	NA	11	TRBJ2-5	NA	TGTGCCAGTAGTGGGGGGGAGACCCAGTACTTC	CASSGGETQYF
TRBV4-2	NA	18	TRBJ1-1	once	TGTGCCAGCAGCCCACCGAGGAATCGGGGGGCCTGGATCACTGAAGCTTTCTTT	CASSPPRNRGAWITEAFF
TRBV5-4	TRBD1	18	TRBJ2-7	NA	TGTGCCAGCAGCCGTGGAGGGGCCGGGACAGGGCCCACCTACGAGCAGTACTTC	CASSRGGAGTGPTYEQYF
TRBV4-1	TRBD2	15	TRBJ2-1	NA	TGCGCCAGCAGCCAAGGGGGACTAGCGGTCGATGAGCAGTTCTTC	CASSQGGLAVDEQFF
TRBV5-8	TRBD2	16	TRBJ2-3	NA	TGTGCCAGCAGCTACCAACTAGCGGTTATCACAGATACGCAGTATTTT	CASSYQLAVITDTQYF
TRBV18	NA	17	TRBJ2-1	NA	TGTGCCAGCTCACCACCGGTTCGGGGGGCGGGCTACAATGAGCAGTTCTTC	CASSPPVRGAGYNEQFF
TRBV7-8	NA	14	TRBJ1-2	NA	TGTGCCAGCAGCTTAACTGAGGTTGACTATGGCTACACCTTC	CASSLTEVDYGYTF
TRBV9	TRBD1	15	TRBJ2-3	NA	TGTGCCAGCAGCGGAGGCCATGGGACAGCAGATACGCAGTATTTT	CASSGGHGTADTQYF
TRBV11-2	NA	15	TRBJ2-3	NA	TGTGCCAGCAGCCTTGGGGGGACTGGCACAGATACGCAGTATTTT	CASSLGGTGTDTQYF
TRBV13	TRBD1	16	TRBJ1-6	NA	TGTGCCAGCAGGATCATAAGAGGGGGCTTGGGTTCACCCCTCCACTTT	CASRIIRGGLGSPLHF
TRBV19	TRBD2	16	TRBJ2-6	NA	TGTGCCAGTAGTATAGGACTAGCCTCTGGGGCCAACGTCCTGACTTTC	CASSIGLASGANVLTF
TRBV30	TRBD2	17	TRBJ2-5	NA	TGTGCCTGGAGTGTAGGCCTAGCGGGGGGGCCAGGGGAGACCCAGTACTTC	CAWSVGLAGGPGETQYF
TRBV5-1	NA	16	TRBJ2-7	NA	TGCGCCAGCAGCCTCAATAACTCTTTGCCGAGGAGCGAGCAGTACTTC	CASSLNNSLPRSEQYF
TRBV6-5	NA	14	TRBJ2-1	NA	TGTGCCAGCAGCTTACAGGGCGCCTACAATGAGCAGTTCTTC	CASSLQGAYNEQFF
TRBV6-1	NA	9	TRBJ1-1	NA	TGTGTCTCGGGAGGAGACGCTTTCTTT	CVSGGDAFF
TRBV5-4	NA	15	TRBJ2-6	NA	TGTGCCAGCAGCGGCAGGGGAGCCGGGGCCAACGTCCTGACTTTC	CASSGRGAGANVLTF
TRBV7-2	NA	14	TRBJ2-4	NA	TGTGCCAGCAGCTTATCAGGGAGGGGGGACATTCAGTACTTC	CASSLSGRGDIQYF
TRBV27	NA	15	TRBJ2-1	few	TGTGCCAGCAGTGCCACGGGACACTTCTACAATGAGCAGTTCTTC	CASSATGHFYNEQFF
TRBV5-4	NA	11	TRBJ2-5	NA	TGTGCCAGCAGTTTCAAAGAGACCCAGTACTTC	CASSFKETQYF
TRBV19	TRBD2	15	TRBJ2-3	NA	TGTGCCAGTAGTGAGCTAGCGGGGGGGCCTGATACGCAGTATTTT	CASSELAGGPDTQYF